This TCR beta chain was identified during a study of T-cell memory formation after mild COVID-19. For the study at large: There were largely donor-specific TCR clusters.

TCRdb called the 5' RACE reads again in MiXCR, with one record for every CDR3 protein. The profile shows around 300,000 distinct CDR3 sequences, roughly 21% of them singletons. Deletions cut 5 bases from V and 3 bases from J, with 11 bases between. The CDR3 contains 13 residues. Whole-study findings and limits: Pre-infection memory contained some responding clones, which suggested that cross-reactive memory had joined. Largely, contracting CD4+ clones fell within CM and EM, and contracting CD8+ clones within EMRA. Later expanders leaned toward CD4+, whereas clones contracting from day 15 to 85 were balanced CD4/CD8.

Comment on this clonotype: Its matching antigen is unknown.

This TCR came from a young man who had mild COVID-19 (a few samples of this study predate the infection). Cell type and time point are not known. V and J are TRBV12-3 or TRBV12-4 and TRBJ2-7, with D possibly TRBD1 on 5 matching bases. Sequencing used PBMCs or a T cell subset sorted from them (not recorded which). CDR3 region: CASSKGTGYEQYF. The CDR3 nucleotides read TGTGCCAGCAGTAAGGGAACAGGCTACGAGCAGTACTTC.